The present T cell receptor beta chain was sequenced within a study of CXCR3-negative and CXCR3-positive naive CD8 T cells. Study results and limitations: Sequencing showed both naive subsets with comparably high diversity, and memory CD8+ cells much lower. Relative to CXCR3-negative naive cells, CXCR3-positive naive cells had more hydrophobic TRB CDR3s. The study found that naive CXCR3-negative and CXCR3-positive cells shared TRBV-TRBJ usage, while memory cells differed.

CD45RO-CCR7+CD27+CD95- characterized naive CD8+ T cells. Worth noting for this clonotype: The antigen remains undetermined.

The CDR3 is 16 amino acids. Germline-derived CDR1 and CDR2 are SGDLS and YYNGEE. The libraries of TRB cDNA were constructed through 5' RACE using UMI labels. TCRdb reworked the 5' RACE reads into one entry per CDR3 protein, no DNA. The sample totals about 98,000 distinct CDR3 sequences. The receptor was derived from a human donor in good health. Some clones in this sample may be carry-over from other donors' samples. V is TRBV9 and J is TRBJ1-4; TCRdb designates TRBD1, a call that cannot be tested without DNA. Source material: naive CXCR3+ CD8+ T cells from blood. Subset specified: CD45RO-CCR7+CD27+CD95- naive CD8+ T cells expressing CXCR3 (TNR3+). CDR3 protein: CASSVAHRTGWEKLFF.